The clone carrying this T cell receptor (beta chain) was detected many times. The antigen is undetermined. With iRepertoire HTBI primers and Arm-PCR of CDR3 regions, TCR beta libraries were built. MiXCR was run by TCRdb on the multiplex PCR reads, yielding one entry per CDR3 protein. The sample lists hundreds of thousands of distinct CDR3 sequences; around 16% were seen once. CDR3 length equals 13 residues. Trimming cost V 2 bases and J 1 base; bases outside gene matches: 1. The germline CDR1 and CDR2 sequences are DFQATT and SNEGSKA (reference sequence). Time point indicated: newly diagnosed GD, antithyroid drugs for less than 3 months. The TCR library was prepared using RNA isolated from PBMCs. The data were obtained in a study of regulatory T cells in long-lasting Graves disease. Study-level points and caveats: Persistent disease preferred TRBV28, TRBJ1-2 and TRBJ2-5.

The same data also contributed to another study, on T cells in Graves' hyperthyroidism and ophthalmopathy. That source reports: Diagnoses used clinical symptoms, serum thyroxine and TRAb, thyroid ultrasound and orbital computed tomography.

The gene calls are TRBV20-1 and TRBJ2-7; 8 bases map to TRBD1. The specimen was peripheral blood mononuclear cells (PBMCs), collected at new diagnosis, from a patient treated with antithyroid drugs. The source of this sequence is a woman between 40 and 55 years old with Graves disease. In DNA, the CDR3 is TGCAGTGCTAGACAGGGGGCATCCTACGAGCAGTACTTC. Protein product: CSARQGASYEQYF.